This TCR beta chain was found in a study of T-cell reconstitution after alpha-beta-depleted transplantation in children. Unique molecular identifiers featured in how the TCRbeta library was prepared. TCRdb reanalysed the PCR reads using MiXCR and keeps one entry per CDR3 protein. The sample yields approximately 300,000 distinct CDR3 sequences, 7.5% to 9% seen once. General observations from the study: At around two months after transplant, the alpha-beta T cells were reportedly derived from several hundred expanded clones that came from non-depleted graft cells. Where some patients showed high TCRbeta diversity at day 60, it came from recipient T cells and thymic progenitors that had survived. Once a year had passed after transplant, T-cell counts and diversity came mostly from newly produced T cells.

In its sample, this clonotype was seen many times. Its specificity is not known. CDR3 size: 15 residues. Germline CDR1 is LGHNA and CDR2 is YNFKEQ. V was pared by 0 bases and J by 5 bases, with 11 bases between. This clonotype was obtained from a female patient aged 2-9 years who had a stem cell transplant for Fanconi anemia, so the T cells may come from the graft donor. The chain has TRBV4-2 and TRBJ1-5; no firm D call. This material consisted of peripheral blood, taken 360 days after TCRalphabeta/CD19-depleted stem cell transplant. CDR3 in amino acids: CASSQEVLTDQPQHF. Written as DNA, the CDR3 is TGTGCCAGCAGCCAAGAAGTTTTAACGGATCAGCCCCAGCATTTT.